Listed below are T cell receptor beta chains from one sample, sequenced in a study of blood T cell repertoires in COVID-19. The method was immunoSEQ multiplex PCR; TCRdb's version includes in-frame clones alone and lacks a portion of them. The sample contains approximately 93,000 clones, about 74% of which appear only once. Sequencing input: peripheral blood. The receptor source for this set is a man in his 70s with COVID-19, enrolled during active disease. Both conserved end residues are part of each CDR3.

V gene | CDR3 protein
TRBV12-3/TRBV12-4 | CASRSAGTEAFF
TRBV7-9 | CASSRTSGSYEQYF
TRBV10-1 | CASSEGQRERAFF
TRBV5-1 | CASGTGNTGELFF
TRBV19 | CASRRTGVNSPLHF
TRBV7-9 | CASSQGTSGTYEETQYF
TRBV3-1/TRBV3-2 | CASGGGVEQYF
TRBV4-2 | CASQSGQRTGELFF
TRBV5-1 | CASSPTVPPEAFF
TRBV7-3 | CASSLTQGGGYTF
TRBV5-4 | CASSLTGSETQYF
TRBV9 | CASSANFVPPVEQYF
TRBV7-3 | CASSLTAGAGNTEAFF
TRBV18 | CASSPDYLYNEQFF
TRBV3-1/TRBV3-2 | CASSQGRGEKLFF